This T cell receptor beta chain was sequenced for a study of spatial heterogeneity in lung cancer. The V end was cut by 2 bases, the J end by 1 base, with 17 bases between. This CDR3 region has 16 residues. The germline CDR1 and CDR2 sequences are DFQATT and SNEGSKA (reference sequence). Time point indicated: sample taken at primary tumor resection. TCRs were sequenced from unsorted whole RNA of tumor, nontumor lung or PBMC. A total of more than 65 untreated early-stage non-small cell lung cancer patients served as donors. The study tagged each TCR cDNA molecule with a unique molecular identifier. TCRdb independently ran MiXCR on the 5' RACE reads; one entry per CDR3 protein. The repertoire holds some 52,000 distinct CDR3 sequences, with less than 9% as singletons. Study conclusions and caveats: Ubiquitous expanded tumor TCRs were seen in blood more at resection than at follow-up.

This clonotype was seen many times. Its antigen is unknown. This clonotype was obtained from a female donor with early-stage non-small cell lung cancer. This chain links TRBV20-1 with TRBJ1-1; D gene uncertain. The material was PBMCs, obtained at surgery. CDR3 in DNA: TGCAGTGCTAGAACCCCCCGAGCCCAGGCGAACACTGAAGCTTTCTTT. This encodes CSARTPRAQANTEAFF.